These 4 T cell receptor beta chains came from one sample sequenced in a study of cytomegalovirus exposure and HLA in healthy donors. It was with 60 Vbeta and 13 Jbeta primers that the PCR ran. Sequencing was performed with immunoSEQ multiplex PCR; in TCRdb, only in-frame clones are kept and a portion is missing. In the table there are 95,000 to 150,000 clones, 15% to 19% of which are singletons. Sequencing was performed on PBMCs. These receptors were taken from a woman aged 18-30 years in good health and CMV-seronegative.

V gene TRBV2 combines with J gene TRBJ1-5; no clear D gene. The CDR3 length is 14 residues. Germline V gene data show CDR1 as SNHLY and CDR2 as FYNNEI. Trimming removed 4 bases at V and 3 bases at J, with 10 bases between. CDR3 DNA: TGTGCCAGCAGTGGACGGCTAGCCAATCAGCCCCAGCATTTT. This encodes CASSGRLANQPQHF.

Concerning this clone itself: The junction does not match germline at one end; this may be a read error. DNA of the CDR3: TGTGGCTGGCGGTCCCTCACGTCGGGTACGCAGTATTTT. The encoded protein is CGWRSLTSGTQYF. This sequence joins TRBV30 and TRBJ2-3, with D uncertain. The CDR3 has 13 residues. Per the germline V gene, CDR1 is GTSNPN and CDR2 is SVGIG (reference sequence).

The chain has TRBV5-4 and TRBJ1-6; D perhaps matches TRBD1 (5 bases). The CDR3 has 16 residues. CDR1 and CDR2 from the germline V gene are SGHNT and YYREEE (reference sequence). With 0 bases removed from V and 6 bases from J, the gap between germline ends came to 13 bases. The CDR3 here is CASSLGQTSPNSPLHF. The CDR3 region has the DNA TGTGCCAGCAGCTTGGGACAGACAAGTCCTAATTCACCCCTCCACTTT.

This clone was counted at least ten times. The CDR3 loop is CASRRGTGGNSPLHF. CDR3 sequence (DNA): TGTGCCAGCAGACGCGGGACAGGGGGAAATTCACCCCTCCACTTT. This chain links TRBV7-9 with TRBJ1-6, with TRBD1 matching 11 bases. After removal of 6 bases from V and 7 bases from J, the junction contained 5 bases not matched to a gene. The germline CDR1 and CDR2 sequences are SEHNR and FQNEAQ (reference sequence). This CDR3 comprises 15 residues.